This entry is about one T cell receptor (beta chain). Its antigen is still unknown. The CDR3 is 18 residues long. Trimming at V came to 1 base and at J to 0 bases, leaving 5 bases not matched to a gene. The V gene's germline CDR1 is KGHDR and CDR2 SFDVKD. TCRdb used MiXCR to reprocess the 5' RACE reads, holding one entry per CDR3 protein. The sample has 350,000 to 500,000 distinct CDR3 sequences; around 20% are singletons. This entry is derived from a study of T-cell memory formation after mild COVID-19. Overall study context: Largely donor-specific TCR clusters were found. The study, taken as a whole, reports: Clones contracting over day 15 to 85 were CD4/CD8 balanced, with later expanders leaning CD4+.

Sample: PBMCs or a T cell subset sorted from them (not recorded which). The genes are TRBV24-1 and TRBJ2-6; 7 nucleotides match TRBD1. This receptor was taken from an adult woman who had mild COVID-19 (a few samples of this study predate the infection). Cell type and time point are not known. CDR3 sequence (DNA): TGTGCCACCAGTGATTTACCGGGACAGAGCTCTGGGGCCAACGTCCTGACTTTC. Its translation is CATSDLPGQSSGANVLTF.